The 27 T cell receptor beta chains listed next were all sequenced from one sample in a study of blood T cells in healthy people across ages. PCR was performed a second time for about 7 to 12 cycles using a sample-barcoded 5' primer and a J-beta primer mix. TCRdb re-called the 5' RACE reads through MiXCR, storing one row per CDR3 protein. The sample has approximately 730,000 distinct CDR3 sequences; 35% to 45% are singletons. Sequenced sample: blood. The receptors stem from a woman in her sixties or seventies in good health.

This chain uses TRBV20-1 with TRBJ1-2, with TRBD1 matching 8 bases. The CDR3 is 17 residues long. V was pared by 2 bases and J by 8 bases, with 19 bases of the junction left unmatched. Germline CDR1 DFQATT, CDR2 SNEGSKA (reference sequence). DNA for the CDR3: TGCAGTGCTAGATCGGGCAGGGGGCTTTCTTTAATAATGGGCTACACCTTC. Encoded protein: CSARSGRGLSLIMGYTF.

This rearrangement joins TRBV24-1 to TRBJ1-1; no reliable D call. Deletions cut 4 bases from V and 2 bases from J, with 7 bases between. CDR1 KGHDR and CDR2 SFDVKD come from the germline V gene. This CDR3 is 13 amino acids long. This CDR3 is CATSDNRNTEAFF. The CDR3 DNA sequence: TGTGCCACCAGTGACAACCGCAACACTGAAGCTTTCTTT.

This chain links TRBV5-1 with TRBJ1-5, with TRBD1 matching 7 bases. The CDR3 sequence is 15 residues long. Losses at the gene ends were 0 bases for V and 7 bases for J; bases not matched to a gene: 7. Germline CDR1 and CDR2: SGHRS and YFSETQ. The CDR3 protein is CASSLGTGDRQPQHF. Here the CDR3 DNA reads TGCGCCAGCAGCTTGGGAACAGGGGATAGGCAGCCCCAGCATTTT.

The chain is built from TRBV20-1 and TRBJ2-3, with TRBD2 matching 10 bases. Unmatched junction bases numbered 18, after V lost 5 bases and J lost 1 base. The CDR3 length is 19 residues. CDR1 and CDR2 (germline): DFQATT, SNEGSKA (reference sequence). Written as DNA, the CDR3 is TGCAGTGCTTCCACGCCTAGCGGGAGTAGTAATTTTGGCACAGATACGCAGTATTTT. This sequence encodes CSASTPSGSSNFGTDTQYF.

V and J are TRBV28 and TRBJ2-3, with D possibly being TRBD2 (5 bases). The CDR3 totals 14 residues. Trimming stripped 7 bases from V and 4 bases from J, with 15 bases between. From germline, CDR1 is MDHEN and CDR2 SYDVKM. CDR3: CASIPPGSPDTQYF. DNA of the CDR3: TGTGCCAGCATCCCCCCGGGATCGCCAGATACGCAGTATTTT. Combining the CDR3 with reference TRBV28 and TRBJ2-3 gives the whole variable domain DVKVTQSSRYLVKRTGEKVFLECVQDMDHENMFWYRQDPGLGLRLIYFSYDVKMKEKGDIPEGYSVSREKKERFSLILESASTNQTSMYLCASIPPGSPDTQYFGPGTRLTVL.

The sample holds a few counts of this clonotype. CDR3 DNA: TGTGCCATCAGTGTGGGACTACCCGGAGAGACCCAGTACTTC. It codes for CAISVGLPGETQYF. The chain uses TRBV10-3 and TRBJ2-5, with 7 bases that match TRBD2. The CDR3 spans 14 residues. Looked up from germline, CDR1 is ENHRY and CDR2 is SYGVKD. Trimming took 4 bases from V and 4 from J; bases not matched to a gene: 6.

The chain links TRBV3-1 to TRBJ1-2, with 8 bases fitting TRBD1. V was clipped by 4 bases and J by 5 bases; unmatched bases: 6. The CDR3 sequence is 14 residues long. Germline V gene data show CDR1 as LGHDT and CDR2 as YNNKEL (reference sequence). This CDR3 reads CASSLDRDSYGYTF. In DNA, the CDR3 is TGTGCCAGCAGCCTGGACAGGGACAGTTATGGCTACACCTTC.

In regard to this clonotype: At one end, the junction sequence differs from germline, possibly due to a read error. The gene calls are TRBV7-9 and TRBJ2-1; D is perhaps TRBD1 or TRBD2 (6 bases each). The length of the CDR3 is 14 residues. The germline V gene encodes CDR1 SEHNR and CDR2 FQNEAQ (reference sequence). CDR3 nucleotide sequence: TGTACCAGCCCCGTGGGGGGCCAGTACAATGAGCAGTTCTTC. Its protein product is CTSPVGGQYNEQFF.

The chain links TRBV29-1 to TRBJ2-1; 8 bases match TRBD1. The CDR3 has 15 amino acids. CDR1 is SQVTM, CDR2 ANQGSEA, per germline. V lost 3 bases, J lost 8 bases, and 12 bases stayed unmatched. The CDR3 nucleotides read TGCAGCGTTGAGAGGGGCAGGGGGCTAGGCGATGAGCAGTTCTTC. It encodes CSVERGRGLGDEQFF.

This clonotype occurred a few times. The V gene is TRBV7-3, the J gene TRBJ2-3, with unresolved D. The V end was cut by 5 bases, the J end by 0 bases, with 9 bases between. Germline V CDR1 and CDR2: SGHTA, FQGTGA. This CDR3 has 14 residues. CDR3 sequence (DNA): TGTGCCAGCAGCCCCTTTCATAGCACAGATACGCAGTATTTT. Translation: CASSPFHSTDTQYF.

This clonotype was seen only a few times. CDR3 loop: CSAKTRETQYF. CDR3 sequence (DNA): TGCAGTGCTAAGACGCGGGAGACCCAGTACTTC. V gene TRBV20-1 combines with J gene TRBJ2-5, with D uncertain. Trimming took off 4 bases at V and 5 bases at J, with 8 bases between the two ends. Germline values: CDR1 DFQATT, CDR2 SNEGSKA (reference sequence). The CDR3 totals 11 residues.

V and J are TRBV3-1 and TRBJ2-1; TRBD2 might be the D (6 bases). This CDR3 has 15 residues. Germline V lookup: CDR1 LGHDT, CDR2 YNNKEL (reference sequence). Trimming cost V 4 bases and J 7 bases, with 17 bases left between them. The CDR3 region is CASSPEGGRENEQFF. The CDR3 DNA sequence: TGTGCCAGCAGCCCGGAGGGAGGCAGGGAAAATGAGCAGTTCTTC.

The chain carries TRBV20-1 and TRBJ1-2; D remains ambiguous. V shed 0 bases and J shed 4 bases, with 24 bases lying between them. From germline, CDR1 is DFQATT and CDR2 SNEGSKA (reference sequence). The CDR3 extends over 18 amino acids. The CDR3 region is CSARDVGPGAPPGYGYTF. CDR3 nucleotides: TGCAGTGCTAGAGATGTCGGGCCAGGAGCTCCCCCAGGCTATGGCTACACCTTC.

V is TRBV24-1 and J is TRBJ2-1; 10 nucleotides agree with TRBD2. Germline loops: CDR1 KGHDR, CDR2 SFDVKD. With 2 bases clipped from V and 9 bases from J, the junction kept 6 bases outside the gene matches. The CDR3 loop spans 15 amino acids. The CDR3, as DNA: TGTGCCACCAGTGATTCGGGACTAGCGCAGGGTGAGCAGTTCTTC. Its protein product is CATSDSGLAQGEQFF.

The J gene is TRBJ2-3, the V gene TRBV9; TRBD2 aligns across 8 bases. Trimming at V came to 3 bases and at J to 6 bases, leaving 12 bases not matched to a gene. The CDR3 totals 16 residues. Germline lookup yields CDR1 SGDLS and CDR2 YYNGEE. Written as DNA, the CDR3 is TGTGCCAGCAGCGCCCACGATCTAGCGGGTTTGGATACGCAGTATTTT. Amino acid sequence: CASSAHDLAGLDTQYF.

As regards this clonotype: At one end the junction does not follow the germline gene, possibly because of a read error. This chain's CDR3 is CASRGQGIYGHTF. CDR3 DNA sequence: TGTGCCAGCAGGGGACAGGGGATCTATGGCCACACCTTC. J is TRBJ1-2 and V is TRBV12-3 or TRBV12-4; 10 positions match TRBD1. The CDR3 has 13 residues.

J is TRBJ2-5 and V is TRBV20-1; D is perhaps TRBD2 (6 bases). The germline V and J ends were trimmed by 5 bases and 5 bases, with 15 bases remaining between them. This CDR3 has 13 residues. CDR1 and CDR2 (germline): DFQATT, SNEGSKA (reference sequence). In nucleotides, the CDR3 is TGCAGTGCTGGAGGGCAGGGCGGGGAGACCCAGTACTTC. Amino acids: CSAGGQGGETQYF.

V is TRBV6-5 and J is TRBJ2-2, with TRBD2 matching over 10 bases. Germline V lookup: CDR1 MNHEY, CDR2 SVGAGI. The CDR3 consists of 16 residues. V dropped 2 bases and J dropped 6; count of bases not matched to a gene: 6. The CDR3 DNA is TGTGCCAGCAGTTACCCCCTAGCGGGAGTACCCGGGGAGCTGTTTTTT. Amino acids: CASSYPLAGVPGELFF.

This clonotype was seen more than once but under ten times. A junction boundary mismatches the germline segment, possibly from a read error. The CDR3 here is CSARGPPTGHHETQYF. The CDR3 DNA reads as TGCAGTGCTAGAGGACCCCCGACAGGGCACCACGAGACCCAGTACTTC. The V and J genes are TRBV20-1 and TRBJ2-5; 7 positions agree with TRBD1. Per the germline V gene, CDR1 is DFQATT and CDR2 is SNEGSKA (reference sequence). The CDR3 is 16 amino acids.

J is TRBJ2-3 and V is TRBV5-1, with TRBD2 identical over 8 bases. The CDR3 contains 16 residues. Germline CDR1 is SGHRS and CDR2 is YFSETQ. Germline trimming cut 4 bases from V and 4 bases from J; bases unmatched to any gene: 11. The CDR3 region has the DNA TGCGCCAGCAGCCCTCGGGGCGGGGGGCCCTCAGATACGCAGTATTTT. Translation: CASSPRGGGPSDTQYF.

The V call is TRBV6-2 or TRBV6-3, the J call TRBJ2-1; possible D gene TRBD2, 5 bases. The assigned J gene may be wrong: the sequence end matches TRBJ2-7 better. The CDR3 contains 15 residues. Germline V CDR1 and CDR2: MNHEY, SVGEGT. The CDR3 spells CATLHGLAPYNEQYF. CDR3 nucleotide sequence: TGTGCCACCTTACACGGGCTAGCTCCCTACAATGAGCAGTACTTC.

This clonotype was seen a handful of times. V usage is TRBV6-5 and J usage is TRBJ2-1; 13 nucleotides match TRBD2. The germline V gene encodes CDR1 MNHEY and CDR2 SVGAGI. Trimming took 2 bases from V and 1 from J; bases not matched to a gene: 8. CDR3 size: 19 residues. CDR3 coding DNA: TGTGCCAGCAGTTACCCGACTAGCGGGAGGCGGATATCCTACAATGAGCAGTTCTTC. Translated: CASSYPTSGRRISYNEQFF.

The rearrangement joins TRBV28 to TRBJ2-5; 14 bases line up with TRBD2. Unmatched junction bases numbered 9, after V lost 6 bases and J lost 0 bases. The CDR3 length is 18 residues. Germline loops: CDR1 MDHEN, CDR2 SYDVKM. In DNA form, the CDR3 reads TGTGCCAGCAGCCTAGGGACTAGCGGGGGACCGTACCAAGAGACCCAGTACTTC. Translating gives CASSLGTSGGPYQETQYF.

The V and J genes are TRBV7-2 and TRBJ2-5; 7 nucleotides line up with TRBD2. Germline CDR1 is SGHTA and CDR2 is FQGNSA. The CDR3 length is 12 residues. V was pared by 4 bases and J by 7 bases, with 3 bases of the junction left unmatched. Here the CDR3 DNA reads TGTGCCAGCAGCTGGACGGGGGGGACCCAGTACTTC. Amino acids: CASSWTGGTQYF.

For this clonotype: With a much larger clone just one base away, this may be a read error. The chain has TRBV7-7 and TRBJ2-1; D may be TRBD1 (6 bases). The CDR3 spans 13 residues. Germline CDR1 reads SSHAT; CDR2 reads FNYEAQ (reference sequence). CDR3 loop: CASSPQGSNEQFF. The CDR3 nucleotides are TGTGCTAGCAGCCCACAGGGTTCTAATGAGCAGTTCTTC.

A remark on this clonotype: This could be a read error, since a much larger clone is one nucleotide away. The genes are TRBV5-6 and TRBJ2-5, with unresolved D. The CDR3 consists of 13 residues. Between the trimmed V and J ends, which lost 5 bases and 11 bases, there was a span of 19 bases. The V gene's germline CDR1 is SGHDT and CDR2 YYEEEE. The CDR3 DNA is TGTGCCAGCAGGGCGGCAGGTTACAATGAGCAGTACTTC. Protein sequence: CASRAAGYNEQYF.

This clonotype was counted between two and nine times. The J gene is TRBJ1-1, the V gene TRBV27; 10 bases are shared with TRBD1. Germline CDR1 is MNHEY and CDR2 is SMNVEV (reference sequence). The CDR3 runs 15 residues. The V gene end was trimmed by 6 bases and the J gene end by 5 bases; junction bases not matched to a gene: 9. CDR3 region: CASRKTTGGLTEAFF. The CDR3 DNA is TGTGCCAGCAGGAAGACGACAGGGGGCTTAACTGAAGCTTTCTTT.